Shown below are 26 T cell receptor beta chains from a single sample sequenced in a study of blood T cell repertoires in COVID-19. TCRdb keeps only in-frame clones here, not all; method: immunoSEQ multiplex PCR. This sample yields roughly 250,000 clones, of which 88% are seen a single time; under 2.5% belongs to the top ten. The specimen sequenced was peripheral blood. Every receptor here comes from a woman aged 40 to 50 who had recovered from COVID-19.

The chain is built from TRBV27 and TRBJ2-1; 9 bases line up with TRBD2. The CDR3 runs 19 residues. Trimming took 5 bases from V and 2 from J; bases not matched to a gene: 16. CDR1 and CDR2 (germline): MNHEY, SMNVEV (reference sequence). The CDR3 DNA reads as TGTGCCAGCAGTCCGTATAGGGGGACTAGCAGAACCGCCTACAATGAGCAGTTCTTC. Amino acids: CASSPYRGTSRTAYNEQFF.

The genes are TRBV5-4 and TRBJ2-2; 7 bases match TRBD1. CDR3 length equals 15 residues. Trimming took 4 bases from V and 6 from J; bases not matched to a gene: 9. Germline CDR1 reads SGHNT; CDR2 reads YYREEE (reference sequence). Written as DNA, the CDR3 is TGTGCCAGCAGCACCGGGACAGTAGGAGCCGGGGAGCTGTTTTTT. Amino acid sequence: CASSTGTVGAGELFF.

The chain has TRBV7-3 and TRBJ2-3, with 7 positions matching TRBD2. Germline CDR1 and CDR2: SGHTA and FQGTGA. The CDR3 length is 13 residues. V trimming: 2 bases; J trimming: 6 bases; junction bases outside the gene matches: 2. For the CDR3, the DNA is TGTGCCAGCAGCTTAGCGGGAGCTGATACGCAGTATTTT. Translated, it gives CASSLAGADTQYF.

The chain recombines TRBV19 with TRBJ2-3; D is perhaps TRBD2 (6 bases). The CDR3 sequence is 16 residues long. Trimming removed 5 bases from V and 4 bases from J, with 19 bases in between. Germline CDR1 and CDR2: LNHDA and SQIVND (reference sequence). CDR3 loop: CASSSPGGVKSDTQYF. The CDR3 DNA sequence: TGTGCCAGTAGTTCCCCCGGGGGAGTCAAGTCAGATACGCAGTATTTT.

The chain combines TRBV10-3 with TRBJ2-7; 7 bases fit TRBD1. With 2 bases clipped from V and 2 bases from J, the junction kept 9 bases outside the gene matches. The length of the CDR3 is 16 residues. Germline V gives CDR1 ENHRY, CDR2 SYGVKD. CDR3 nucleotides: TGTGCCATCAGTGAGGAGACAGGGTTCGGGACCTACGAGCAGTACTTC. This gives the protein CAISEETGFGTYEQYF.

The gene calls are TRBV6-5 and TRBJ1-5; D is unresolved. The CDR3 covers 15 residues. The germline V and J ends were trimmed by 2 bases and 2 bases, with 10 bases remaining between them. Per the germline V gene, CDR1 is MNHEY and CDR2 is SVGAGI. CDR3 in amino acids: CASSYARSGNQPQHF. CDR3 nucleotide sequence: TGTGCCAGCAGTTACGCCCGTTCGGGCAATCAGCCCCAGCATTTT.

The J gene is TRBJ1-6, the V gene TRBV12-5, with 9 bases lining up with TRBD1. The V and J ends lost 7 bases and 9 bases, in that order; junction bases with no gene match: 7. CDR1 is LGHNT and CDR2 is FRNRAP in the germline V gene. The CDR3 consists of 14 residues. CDR3: CASARTGVGSPLHF. Written as DNA, the CDR3 is TGTGCTAGTGCCAGGACAGGGGTAGGTTCACCCCTCCACTTT.

The rearrangement uses TRBV6-5 and TRBJ1-2; 7 bases match TRBD1. There are 16 residues in the CDR3. The germline V gene encodes CDR1 MNHEY and CDR2 SVGAGI. V lost 0 bases, J lost 8 bases, and 12 bases stayed unmatched. The DNA of the CDR3 is TGTGCCAGCAGTTACTCGAGAGACAGGGTATCAGGGGGCTACACCTTC. This encodes CASSYSRDRVSGGYTF.

The count of this clone is one. The J gene is TRBJ1-2, the V gene TRBV5-1, with 7 bases aligning to TRBD1. Germline V gene data show CDR1 as SGHRS and CDR2 as YFSETQ. This CDR3 has 16 residues. Trimming cost V 4 bases and J 4 bases; bases outside gene matches: 13. CDR3 in amino acids: CASSQGQTENLYGYTF. The CDR3 DNA reads as TGCGCCAGCAGCCAGGGACAGACGGAAAACCTCTATGGCTACACCTTC.

The CDR3 loop is CASSSQLDYEQYF. The CDR3 DNA sequence: TGTGCCAGCAGCTCCCAACTTGACTACGAGCAGTACTTC. The chain combines TRBV11-1 with TRBJ2-7; no clear D. V dropped 4 bases and J dropped 3 bases, with 10 bases sitting between them. The CDR3 runs 13 residues. CDR1 is SGHAT, CDR2 FQDESV, per germline (reference sequence).

This rearrangement joins TRBV7-8 to TRBJ2-1; 11 bases line up with TRBD2. V shed 5 bases, J shed 4 bases, and the junction held 19 bases outside the gene matches. The CDR3 length is 20 residues. CDR1 and CDR2 from the germline V gene are SGHVS and FQNEAQ. The CDR3 bases are TGTGCCAGCAGCCTAAGGACTAGCGGGCCGAGGGGGGGGGTTTACAATGAGCAGTTCTTC. This gives the protein CASSLRTSGPRGGVYNEQFF.

This clone was seen once. The gene calls are TRBV6-5 and TRBJ2-7; D remains ambiguous. Germline CDR1 MNHEY, CDR2 SVGAGI. V lost 0 bases and J lost 5, with 11 bases in between. The CDR3 totals 14 residues. The CDR3 protein is CASSYSLPSNEQYF. In DNA form, the CDR3 reads TGTGCCAGCAGTTACTCCCTCCCGAGCAACGAGCAGTACTTC.

This chain links TRBV5-4 with TRBJ1-5, with D uncertain. The length of the CDR3 is 12 residues. The germline V gene encodes CDR1 SGHNT and CDR2 YYREEE (reference sequence). Trimming took 2 bases from V and 3 from J, leaving 3 bases between them. The CDR3, as DNA: TGTGCCAGCAGCTTTAACAATCAGCCCCAGCATTTT. Protein sequence: CASSFNNQPQHF.

The V call is TRBV19, the J call TRBJ2-1; a weak D match, TRBD2 (6 bases). This CDR3 has 15 amino acids. Trimming removed 0 bases at V and 2 bases at J, with 8 bases between. Germline V gene data show CDR1 as LNHDA and CDR2 as SQIVND (reference sequence). The CDR3 spells CASSIDRRAYNEQFF. CDR3 nucleotides: TGTGCCAGTAGTATAGACCGGAGGGCCTACAATGAGCAGTTCTTC. Supplemented by reference TRBV19 and TRBJ2-1, the full variable domain reads DGGITQSPKYLFRKEGQNVTLSCEQNLNHDAMYWYRQDPGQGLRLIYYSQIVNDFQKGDIAEGYSVSREKKESFPLTVTSAQKNPTAFYLCASSIDRRAYNEQFFGPGTRLTVL.

The J gene is TRBJ1-3, the V gene TRBV6-5; TRBD1 might be the D (6 bases). The CDR3 is 15 residues long. V shed 7 bases and J shed 4 bases, with 17 bases lying between them. CDR1 MNHEY and CDR2 SVGAGI come from the germline V gene. The CDR3 DNA is TGTGCCAGCACTACAGGGTCCCCAAGAGGAAACACCATATATTTT. Encoded protein: CASTTGSPRGNTIYF.

This clone was recorded only once. The chain links TRBV28 to TRBJ2-7; 11 nucleotides match TRBD1. This CDR3 region has 14 residues. V trimming: 7 bases; J trimming: 5 bases; junction bases outside the gene matches: 7. The germline V gene has CDR1 MDHEN and CDR2 SYDVKM. The CDR3 region has the DNA TGTGCCAGCACCTTCAGGGACAGGGGGAACGAGCAGTACTTC. Residues: CASTFRDRGNEQYF.

The table lists this clone with a few counts. The chain uses TRBV6-1 and TRBJ2-1; 7 nucleotides match TRBD1. Germline V gene lookup returns CDR1 MNHNS and CDR2 SASEGT. V lost 3 bases and J lost 6; bases outside the gene matches: 8. This CDR3 comprises 15 residues. The chain's CDR3 is CASSDQQGLFNEQFF. The DNA of the CDR3 is TGTGCCAGCAGTGACCAACAGGGGCTTTTCAATGAGCAGTTCTTC.

The chain is built from TRBV6-5 and TRBJ1-6, with D possibly being TRBD1 (5 bases). Trimming shortened V by 6 bases and J by 4 bases, and 13 bases separated the two germline ends. The CDR3 is made up of 15 amino acids. Germline V CDR1 and CDR2: MNHEY, SVGAGI. CDR3 coding DNA: TGTGCCAGCAGACAACTGACAGCTTATAATTCACCCCTCCACTTT. It codes for CASRQLTAYNSPLHF.

The chain recombines TRBV7-3 with TRBJ1-5, with D possibly TRBD1 on 6 matching bases. V was clipped by 5 bases and J by 6 bases, with 11 bases between them. Germline V gene sequence: CDR1 SGHTA, CDR2 FQGTGA. CDR3 length: 13 residues. The CDR3 here is CASSLQGGQPQHF. The DNA of the CDR3 is TGTGCCAGCAGCCTCCAAGGGGGTCAGCCCCAGCATTTT.

The chain uses TRBV28 and TRBJ1-2, with D unresolved. V was trimmed by 5 bases and J by 8 bases, leaving 15 bases between them. The CDR3 length is 13 residues. Per germline, CDR1 MDHEN and CDR2 SYDVKM. The CDR3 region is CASSLARSGGYTF. The CDR3 nucleotides are TGTGCCAGCAGTCTCGCCAGGTCTGGGGGCTACACCTTC.

CDR3 bases: TGTGCCAGCAGCTTAGAGCGGGGACCGACCTACGAGCAGTACTTC. Translating it yields CASSLERGPTYEQYF. The chain carries TRBV5-4 and TRBJ2-7, with 7 bases that match TRBD2. CDR3 length: 15 residues. The ends lost 2 bases at V and 2 bases at J; junction bases unmatched: 7. The germline V gene encodes CDR1 SGHNT and CDR2 YYREEE (reference sequence).

This clone was detected once. This chain links TRBV9 with TRBJ2-3; 7 bases are shared with TRBD2. The J segment lost 6 bases and the V segment lost 3 bases, leaving 4 bases of the junction unmatched. Germline CDR1 SGDLS, CDR2 YYNGEE. The CDR3 is 13 amino acids. CDR3 in amino acids: CASSAVSGDTQYF. The CDR3, as DNA: TGTGCCAGCAGCGCCGTTAGCGGGGATACGCAGTATTTT.

The genes are TRBV13 and TRBJ1-3; unclear D gene. The CDR3 runs to 15 residues. Germline CDR1 and CDR2: PRHDT and FYEKMQ (reference sequence). V lost 1 base and J lost 3, with 10 bases in between. The CDR3 reads CASSLATGSGNTIYF. The CDR3 DNA reads as TGTGCCAGCAGCTTAGCAACGGGGAGTGGAAACACCATATATTTT.

The chain is built from TRBV4-2 and TRBJ2-7; 10 bases are shared with TRBD2. The CDR3 spans 17 residues. The V gene end was trimmed by 4 bases and the J gene end by 1 base; junction bases not matched to a gene: 10. Germline V lookup: CDR1 LGHNA, CDR2 YNFKEQ. The CDR3 DNA reads TGTGCCAGCAGCCGTTATCGCGCGACTAGCGGGTCCTACGAGCAGTACTTC. Residues: CASSRYRATSGSYEQYF.

This clone was detected only a few times. This chain joins TRBV5-1 and TRBJ2-3, with 12 nucleotides matching TRBD2. The ends lost 5 bases at V and 2 bases at J; junction bases unmatched: 6. Germline CDR1 SGHRS, CDR2 YFSETQ. This CDR3 has 16 residues. The CDR3 DNA reads TGCGCCAGCAGATTTGGGACTAGCGGGCTCACAGATACGCAGTATTTT. It translates to CASRFGTSGLTDTQYF.

The V call is TRBV6-6, the J call TRBJ1-5; 7 positions agree with TRBD1. Germline trimming cut 5 bases from V and 4 bases from J; bases unmatched to any gene: 11. The CDR3 is made up of 16 amino acids. Germline lookup yields CDR1 MNHNY and CDR2 SVGAGI (reference sequence). The CDR3: CASSPRAGGSNQPQHF. In DNA, the CDR3 is TGTGCCAGCAGTCCCCGGGCAGGGGGATCAAATCAGCCCCAGCATTTT.